Listed here are 10 T cell receptor beta chains from one sample, sequenced in a study of patients and donors after allogeneic stem cell transplantation. TCRdb re-derived calls from the RT-PCR reads in MiXCR, one entry per CDR3 protein. The data hold approximately 25,000 distinct CDR3 sequences, with roughly 30% observed a single time. Sequences were obtained from blood, either unsorted or a sorted T cell fraction (not recorded which). These receptors were obtained from a human donor who was either an allogeneic HSCT recipient or a stem cell or donor lymphocyte infusion donor (not recorded which). It is not recorded whose cells these are; they may come from a transplant donor.

The rearrangement uses TRBV3-1 and TRBJ2-3; D is possibly TRBD1 or TRBD2 (6 bases each). Germline V gene lookup returns CDR1 LGHDT and CDR2 YNNKEL (reference sequence). The CDR3 sequence is 16 residues long. The germline V and J ends were trimmed by 0 bases and 2 bases, with 12 bases remaining between them. The CDR3 loop reads CASSQETGALTDTQYF. CDR3 sequence (DNA): TGTGCCAGCAGCCAAGAGACGGGGGCCCTCACAGATACGCAGTATTTT.

This clonotype was observed at least ten times. V gene TRBV29-1 combines with J gene TRBJ1-1; D remains ambiguous. V was cut by 3 bases and J by 1 base, with 6 bases left in between. Germline lookup yields CDR1 SQVTM and CDR2 ANQGSEA. This CDR3 region has 12 residues. The CDR3 sequence is CSVELGNTEAFF. The CDR3 bases are TGCAGCGTTGAGTTGGGGAACACTGAAGCTTTCTTT.

The chain uses TRBV5-4 and TRBJ2-7; TRBD1 matches 11 bases. The germline V gene encodes CDR1 SGHNT and CDR2 YYREEE (reference sequence). CDR3 size: 15 residues. The ends lost 2 bases at V and 5 bases at J; junction bases unmatched: 6. CDR3 bases: TGTGCCAGCAGCTTCCGGGACAGGGGGTCCGACGAGCAGTACTTC. Translated, it gives CASSFRDRGSDEQYF.

The chain employs TRBV10-3 and TRBJ2-7; the match to TRBD1 covers 7 bases. V dropped 9 bases and J dropped 5; count of bases not matched to a gene: 19. Germline lookup yields CDR1 ENHRY and CDR2 SYGVKD. The CDR3 extends over 16 amino acids. The CDR3 region is CAINPGAPTGTDEQYF. The CDR3 bases are TGTGCCATTAATCCCGGAGCGCCGACAGGGACGGACGAGCAGTACTTC.

This clonotype has more than one count but fewer than ten. The chain uses TRBV6-1 and TRBJ1-6, with TRBD1 as a possible D gene (5 bases). This CDR3 contains 13 residues. Germline V gene sequence: CDR1 MNHNS, CDR2 SASEGT. Trimming shortened V by 5 bases and J by 14 bases, and 16 bases separated the two germline ends. CDR3 sequence reads: CASSRQGGLTLHF. CDR3 bases: TGTGCCAGCAGTCGGCAGGGAGGGCTCACCCTCCACTTT.

This clonotype was found a few times. The chain employs TRBV2 and TRBJ1-5; D is ambiguous. CDR3 length: 15 amino acids. Germline CDR1 is SNHLY and CDR2 is FYNNEI. V lost 6 bases and J lost 5, with 17 bases in between. Written as DNA, the CDR3 is TGTGCCAGCAGCCTTGGGCAGGTTGGAGATCAGCCCCAGCATTTT. It encodes CASSLGQVGDQPQHF.

This chain uses TRBV6-5 with TRBJ1-2; D call uncertain. Deletions cut 0 bases from V and 2 bases from J, with 7 bases between. Germline CDR1 MNHEY, CDR2 SVGAGI. CDR3 size: 14 residues. CDR3 residues: CASSYSGRNYGYTF. The CDR3 DNA reads TGTGCCAGCAGTTACTCGGGCAGGAACTATGGCTACACCTTC.

This clonotype was counted only a few times. V gene TRBV6-1 combines with J gene TRBJ1-2, with unresolved D. The CDR3 runs 13 residues. Germline lookup yields CDR1 MNHNS and CDR2 SASEGT. V was trimmed by 2 bases and J by 4 bases, leaving 8 bases between them. In DNA form, the CDR3 reads TGTGCCAGCAGTGAACCTGACCTCTATGGCTACACCTTC. Protein: CASSEPDLYGYTF.

The rearrangement uses TRBV20-1 and TRBJ2-3, with 9 positions matching TRBD2. V was clipped by 4 bases and J by 0 bases; unmatched bases: 5. The CDR3 is 15 residues long. From germline, CDR1 is DFQATT and CDR2 SNEGSKA (reference sequence). CDR3 sequence reads: CSATSGAPSTDTQYF. In nucleotides, the CDR3 is TGCAGTGCTACTAGCGGGGCACCTAGCACAGATACGCAGTATTTT.

The chain recombines TRBV9 with TRBJ1-3, with TRBD1 matching 7 bases. Germline CDR1 reads SGDLS; CDR2 reads YYNGEE. This CDR3 is 15 amino acids long. V shed 7 bases, J shed 4 bases, and the junction held 11 bases outside the gene matches. The CDR3 nucleotides are TGTGCCAGCGGAGGTACAGGGGTAGGCGGAAACACCATATATTTT. It is translated as CASGGTGVGGNTIYF.